A single sample is the source of the 3 T cell receptor beta chains below, sequenced in a study of OX40 agonist ivuxolimab in advanced cancers. Only in-frame clones appear in the TCRdb table, and some are missing; sequencing was by immunoSEQ multiplex PCR. This sample has tens of thousands of clones; approximately 81% occur once, and the top ten carry 1.1%. The sample was CD4+ or CD8+ T cells sorted from blood, taken in a trial of the OX40 agonist ivuxolimab. The receptors originated from an adult with an advanced solid tumor such as melanoma, head and neck, liver or kidney cancer.

The CDR3 region has the DNA TGCAGCGTTGAAGGGGTCGGAGAGACCCAGTACTTC. It translates to CSVEGVGETQYF. The J gene is TRBJ2-5, the V gene TRBV29-1; no reliable D call. The CDR3 runs 12 residues. From germline, CDR1 is SQVTM and CDR2 ANQGSEA. V dropped 1 base and J dropped 4 bases, with 7 bases sitting between them.

The gene calls are TRBV5-1 and TRBJ2-7; D might be TRBD2 (5 bases). The CDR3 extends over 14 amino acids. V lost 0 bases, J lost 2 bases, and 9 bases lay in between. Germline CDR1 SGHRS, CDR2 YFSETQ. The CDR3 here is CASSLAGSTYEQYF. The CDR3 region has the DNA TGCGCCAGCAGCTTGGCGGGAAGTACCTACGAGCAGTACTTC.

This chain uses TRBV5-1 with TRBJ2-5; weak D call: TRBD2 (6 bases). V was shortened by 4 bases and J by 1 base, with 11 bases between the two germline ends. CDR3 length: 14 amino acids. In germline, CDR1 is SGHRS, CDR2 YFSETQ. Written as DNA, the CDR3 is TGCGCCAGCAGCGGAGGGACCTTCCAAGAGACCCAGTACTTC. Translated: CASSGGTFQETQYF.